These T cell receptor beta chains were read from a single sample in a study of T-cell reconstitution after alpha-beta-depleted transplantation in children. Via MiXCR, TCRdb re-called the PCR reads, giving one row per CDR3 protein. This table has hundreds of thousands of distinct CDR3 sequences, 9.5% to 15% appearing once. The starting material was PBMCs from the stem cell graft donor, obtained from the stem cell graft. The receptors here all came from a human donor who donated a stem cell graft to a child with combined immunodeficiency. The CDR3 runs from the conserved cysteine through the conserved F or W. Each record gives: V gene, CDR3 length, J gene, CDR3 protein.

v_call: TRBV20-1
cdr3_length: 16
j_call: TRBJ1-2
cdr3_aa: CSAPGGQGVANYGYTF

v_call: TRBV10-3
cdr3_length: 13
j_call: TRBJ1-6
cdr3_aa: CAIQGQGNSPLHF

v_call: TRBV25-1
cdr3_length: 17
j_call: TRBJ1-2
cdr3_aa: CASSGRTFRRPNYGYTF

v_call: TRBV6-2/TRBV6-3
cdr3_length: 15
j_call: TRBJ2-1
cdr3_aa: CASRPRTSGRAGLFF

v_call: TRBV20-1
cdr3_length: 13
j_call: TRBJ1-4
cdr3_aa: CSAYETSWEKLFF

v_call: TRBV28
cdr3_length: 15
j_call: TRBJ1-2
cdr3_aa: CASSLLDRANYGYTF

v_call: TRBV29-1
cdr3_length: 14
j_call: TRBJ2-7
cdr3_aa: CSVRYRDTTHEQYF

v_call: TRBV5-6
cdr3_length: 15
j_call: TRBJ2-7
cdr3_aa: CASNPRDSLRNEQYF

v_call: TRBV20-1
cdr3_length: 13
j_call: TRBJ1-2
cdr3_aa: CSASGRGWRGYTF

v_call: TRBV30
cdr3_length: 18
j_call: TRBJ2-6
cdr3_aa: CAWSVLRQGNPGANVLTF

v_call: TRBV12-3/TRBV12-4
cdr3_length: 14
j_call: TRBJ2-7
cdr3_aa: CASSLTSGSYEQYF

v_call: TRBV7-2
cdr3_length: 17
j_call: TRBJ2-7
cdr3_aa: CASSLPLPGLADYEQYF

v_call: TRBV10-3
cdr3_length: 17
j_call: TRBJ2-7
cdr3_aa: CAISEPERGMGSYEQYF

v_call: TRBV12-3/TRBV12-4
cdr3_length: 14
j_call: TRBJ2-1
cdr3_aa: CASSRHRVSNEQFF

v_call: TRBV4-3
cdr3_length: 16
j_call: TRBJ2-3
cdr3_aa: CASSPSQAPSTDTQYF

v_call: TRBV12-3/TRBV12-4
cdr3_length: 15
j_call: TRBJ2-3
cdr3_aa: CASSFVAGVPDTQYF

v_call: TRBV7-2
cdr3_length: 12
j_call: TRBJ2-2
cdr3_aa: CASSWSPGELFF

v_call: TRBV5-1
cdr3_length: 15
j_call: TRBJ1-1
cdr3_aa: CASSSEPGLNTEAFF

v_call: TRBV30
cdr3_length: 13
j_call: TRBJ2-4
cdr3_aa: CAWSGGELDIQYF

v_call: TRBV11-2
cdr3_length: 18
j_call: TRBJ2-7
cdr3_aa: CASSLVREYREDGYEQYF

v_call: TRBV9
cdr3_length: 15
j_call: TRBJ1-1
cdr3_aa: CASSVESSLNTEAFF

v_call: TRBV12-3/TRBV12-4
cdr3_length: 16
j_call: TRBJ2-3
cdr3_aa: CASTWGRTSGTDTQYF

v_call: TRBV3-1
cdr3_length: 17
j_call: TRBJ2-7
cdr3_aa: CASSQDKETISPYEQYF

v_call: TRBV6-5
cdr3_length: 19
j_call: TRBJ1-5
cdr3_aa: CASSSTGTGGIYSNQPQHF

v_call: TRBV28
cdr3_length: 13
j_call: TRBJ2-3
cdr3_aa: CASSEGRVSSQYF

v_call: TRBV6-6
cdr3_length: 13
j_call: TRBJ2-1
cdr3_aa: CATSPTGGLEQFF

v_call: TRBV5-6
cdr3_length: 14
j_call: TRBJ1-2
cdr3_aa: CASSFGLPSYGYTF

v_call: TRBV27
cdr3_length: 15
j_call: TRBJ2-5
cdr3_aa: CASSLMVAGDETQYF